These 10 T cell receptor beta chains share one sample of origin, sequenced in a study of OX40 agonist ivuxolimab in advanced cancers. The data were produced by immunoSEQ multiplex PCR, yet TCRdb's version contains in-frame clones alone and is incomplete. Of about 61,000 clones listed, 65% to 90% were seen once; the top ten hold around 0.6%. Material: CD4+ or CD8+ T cells sorted from blood, obtained in a trial of the OX40 agonist ivuxolimab. These receptors all come from an adult with an advanced solid tumor such as melanoma, head and neck, liver or kidney cancer.

This clone turned up a few times. This sequence joins TRBV4-1 and TRBJ1-2, with TRBD1 matching over 9 bases. V was pared by 3 bases and J by 6 bases, with 5 bases of the junction left unmatched. This CDR3 has 14 residues. Germline CDR1 MGHRA, CDR2 YSYEKL. The CDR3 DNA is TGCGCCAGCAGCCAGGTACAGGGGGCGGATGGCTACACCTTC. This gives the protein CASSQVQGADGYTF.

This chain links TRBV28 with TRBJ2-1; maybe TRBD2 (6 bases). The V and J ends lost 4 bases and 3 bases respectively, with 10 bases between them. The CDR3 is 14 residues long. Germline V gene lookup returns CDR1 MDHEN and CDR2 SYDVKM. For the CDR3, the DNA is TGTGCCAGCAGTTCACGGGGGATCTACAATGAGCAGTTCTTC. It codes for CASSSRGIYNEQFF.

This clone occurred a few times. The chain employs TRBV18 and TRBJ1-5; D call uncertain. Germline values: CDR1 KGHSH, CDR2 LQKENI. The CDR3 contains 15 residues. Trimming shortened V by 6 bases and J by 2 bases, and 14 bases separated the two germline ends. CDR3: CASSTFGKGNQPQHF. CDR3 DNA sequence: TGTGCCAGCTCCACATTCGGGAAGGGCAATCAGCCCCAGCATTTT. Supplemented by reference TRBV18 and TRBJ1-5, the full variable domain reads NAGVMQNPRHLVRRRGQEARLRCSPMKGHSHVYWYRQLPEEGLKFMVYLQKENIIDESGMPKERFSAEFPKEGPSILRIQQVVRGDSAAYFCASSTFGKGNQPQHFGDGTRLSIL.

The J gene is TRBJ2-5, the V gene TRBV11-2; 9 nucleotides line up with TRBD1. Germline lookup yields CDR1 SGHAT and CDR2 FQNNGV. The length of the CDR3 is 17 residues. J gave up 5 bases and V 2 bases, and 12 bases lay outside the gene matches. Written as DNA, the CDR3 is TGTGCCAGCAGCTTATTGATAGGGACAGGGTTGGGGGAGACCCAGTACTTC. It encodes CASSLLIGTGLGETQYF.

The rearrangement uses TRBV30 and TRBJ1-5; no firm D call. Looked up from germline, CDR1 is GTSNPN and CDR2 is SVGIG (reference sequence). Trimming took off 1 base at V and 1 base at J, with 11 bases between the two ends. CDR3 size: 15 residues. CDR3 in DNA: TGTGCCTGGAGTGGCGGGGAATCAAGCAATCAGCCCCAGCATTTT. Its translation is CAWSGGESSNQPQHF.

The sample holds a few counts of this clone. The chain has TRBV5-5 and TRBJ2-5; the match to TRBD1 covers 7 bases. CDR1 SGHKS and CDR2 YYEKEE come from the germline V gene (reference sequence). The V gene end was trimmed by 0 bases and the J gene end by 5 bases; junction bases not matched to a gene: 7. The CDR3 length is 15 residues. For the CDR3, the DNA is TGTGCCAGCAGCTTGGTAGACAGGGCGAGGGAGACCCAGTACTTC. This codes for CASSLVDRARETQYF.

CDR3 amino acids: CASRGPTGMNTEAFF. CDR3 nucleotide sequence: TGTGCCAGCAGGGGGCCAACAGGTATGAACACTGAAGCTTTCTTT. The rearrangement joins TRBV2 to TRBJ1-1; D might be TRBD1 (5 bases). Germline CDR1 is SNHLY and CDR2 is FYNNEI. V lost 6 bases and J lost 0, with 14 bases in between. CDR3 size: 15 residues.

This clone was seen once. The V call is TRBV9, the J call TRBJ2-7; D might be TRBD1 (5 bases). Germline-derived CDR1 and CDR2 are SGDLS and YYNGEE. This CDR3 is 13 amino acids long. The V end was cut by 3 bases, the J end by 5 bases, with 12 bases between. CDR3 amino acids: CASSGPSGNEQYF. The CDR3 coding sequence is TGTGCCAGCAGCGGCCCCTCAGGGAACGAGCAGTACTTC.

The rearrangement joins TRBV11-2 to TRBJ1-2; a weak D match, TRBD1 (5 bases). Per germline, CDR1 SGHAT and CDR2 FQNNGV. V was trimmed by 5 bases and J by 0 bases, leaving 13 bases between them. This CDR3 has 15 residues. The CDR3 sequence: CASSIAAGPNYGYTF. The CDR3 coding sequence is TGTGCCAGCAGCATCGCCGCAGGGCCTAACTATGGCTACACCTTC.

V is TRBV7-9 and J is TRBJ2-1; D possibly corresponds to TRBD1 (5 bases). This CDR3 spans 17 amino acids. V was clipped by 1 base and J by 10 bases, with 23 bases between them. Germline-derived CDR1 and CDR2 are SEHNR and FQNEAQ (reference sequence). The CDR3 sequence: CASSLVSLSGAPKEQFF. CDR3 in DNA: TGTGCCAGCAGCTTAGTTTCTCTCTCTGGGGCGCCAAAGGAGCAGTTCTTC.